This TCR beta chain was identified during a study of T cell responses to AZD1222 COVID-19 vaccine. A word on this clone: Its matching antigen is unknown.

Sequencing was performed with immunoSEQ multiplex PCR; in TCRdb, only in-frame clones are kept and a portion is missing. The table has roughly 120,000 clones, 75% to 90% seen once. Study observations and caveats: White British people made up most donors, females outnumbered males, and clonal diversity was possibly underestimated.

The CDR3 loop spans 14 amino acids. V was trimmed by 4 bases and J by 7 bases, leaving 16 bases between them. Germline V gives CDR1 MNHEY, CDR2 SVGAGI. Sequencing was performed on peripheral blood, taken on day 0 of AZD1222 vaccination. The gene calls are TRBV6-5 and TRBJ1-2; no definite D call. This TCR was recovered from an adult in good health. In nucleotides, the CDR3 is TGTGCCAGCAGTTCTTTCGCCCCGGCGGGTGGCTACACCTTC. Its protein product is CASSSFAPAGGYTF.